This T cell receptor beta chain emerged from a study of blood T cell repertoires in COVID-19. In the original workflow: Amplifying reference gene primers gave estimates of nucleated cell counts. Only in-frame clones appear in the TCRdb table, and some are missing; sequencing was by immunoSEQ multiplex PCR. The D gene and trimming were derived from the DNA, and the V and J assignments and clone size from that table. The sample has approximately 300,000 clones, around nine tenths seen once. Participants came from under 30 US areas, aged about 18 to 89 years. Membership in each cohort depended on participant-reported clinical history. Two negative PCRs, clearance, or symptom resolution were required of recovered Cohort 3 donors. This clone was seen once. This CDR3 spans 13 amino acids. V was trimmed by 0 bases and J by 6 bases, leaving 8 bases between them.

This TCR derives from a man between 60 and 70 years old who had recovered from COVID-19. The chain recombines TRBV12-3 or TRBV12-4 with TRBJ1-2, with D possibly TRBD1 on 6 matching bases. Material: PBMCs or T cells enriched from blood (not recorded which). CDR3: CASSLARGNGYTF. The CDR3 DNA follows: TGTGCCAGCAGTTTAGCCAGGGGAAATGGCTACACCTTC.